This T cell receptor (beta chain) was captured in a study of cytomegalovirus exposure and HLA in healthy donors. Study results and limitations: Subsequent analysis of the roughly 120 validation repertoires found a tendency for first-cohort TCR clusters to co-occur.

TCRdb's table, derived via immunoSEQ multiplex PCR, lists solely in-frame clones and lacks some. The sample has about 200,000 clones, about 81% seen once. Remarks on this clone: Its matching antigen is unknown.

CDR1 SGDLS and CDR2 YYNGEE come from the germline V gene. V was pared by 7 bases and J by 6 bases, with 7 bases between. The CDR3 is 10 amino acids. The sequenced material came from PBMCs. The chain combines TRBV9 with TRBJ1-1; no clear D. The receptor was isolated from a woman in her twenties or thirties in good health and CMV-seronegative. CDR3 loop: CASGGPEAFF. CDR3 sequence (DNA): TGTGCCAGCGGAGGTCCTGAAGCTTTCTTT. The full variable domain, rest sourced from reference TRBV9 and TRBJ1-1, is DSGVTQTPKHLITATGQRVTLRCSPRSGDLSVYWYQQSLDQGLQFLIQYYNGEERAKGNILERFSAQQFPDLHSELNLSSLELGDSALYFCASGGPEAFFGQGTRLTVV.